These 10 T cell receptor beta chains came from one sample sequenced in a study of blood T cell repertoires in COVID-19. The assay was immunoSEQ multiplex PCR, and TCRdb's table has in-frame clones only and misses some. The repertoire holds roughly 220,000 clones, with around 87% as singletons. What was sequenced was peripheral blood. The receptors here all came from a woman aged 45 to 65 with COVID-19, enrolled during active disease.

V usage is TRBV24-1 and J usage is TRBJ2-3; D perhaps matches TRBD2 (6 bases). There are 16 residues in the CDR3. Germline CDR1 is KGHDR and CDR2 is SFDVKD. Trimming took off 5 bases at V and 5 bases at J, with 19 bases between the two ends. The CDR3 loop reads CATSGPTRDSGDTQYF. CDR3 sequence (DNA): TGTGCCACCAGTGGCCCGACGAGAGATAGCGGAGATACGCAGTATTTT.

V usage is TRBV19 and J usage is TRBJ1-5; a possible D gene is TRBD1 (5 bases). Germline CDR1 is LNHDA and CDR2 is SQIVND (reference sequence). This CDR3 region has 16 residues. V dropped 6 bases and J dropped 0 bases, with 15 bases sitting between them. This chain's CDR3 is CASRTQGVYSNQPQHF. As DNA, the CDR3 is TGTGCCAGTAGAACTCAGGGCGTGTATAGCAATCAGCCCCAGCATTTT.

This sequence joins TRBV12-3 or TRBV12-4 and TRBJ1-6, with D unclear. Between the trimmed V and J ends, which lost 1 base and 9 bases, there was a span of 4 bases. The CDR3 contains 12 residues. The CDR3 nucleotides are TGTGCCAGCAGTTTAGGCGGTTCACCCCTCCACTTT. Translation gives CASSLGGSPLHF.

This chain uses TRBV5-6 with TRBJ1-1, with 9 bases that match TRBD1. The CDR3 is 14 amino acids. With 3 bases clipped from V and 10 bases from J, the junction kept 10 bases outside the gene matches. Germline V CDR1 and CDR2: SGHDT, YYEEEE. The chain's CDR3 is CASSSPGTGNSAFF. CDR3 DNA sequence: TGTGCCAGCAGCTCCCCCGGGACAGGGAATTCAGCTTTCTTT.

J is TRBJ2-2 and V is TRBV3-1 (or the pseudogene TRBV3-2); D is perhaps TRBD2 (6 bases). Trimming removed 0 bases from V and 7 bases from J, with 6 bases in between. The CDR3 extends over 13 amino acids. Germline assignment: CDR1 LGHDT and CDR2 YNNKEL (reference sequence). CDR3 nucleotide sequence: TGTGCCAGCAGCCAAGAGGGGGGCGGGGAGCTGTTTTTT. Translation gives CASSQEGGGELFF.

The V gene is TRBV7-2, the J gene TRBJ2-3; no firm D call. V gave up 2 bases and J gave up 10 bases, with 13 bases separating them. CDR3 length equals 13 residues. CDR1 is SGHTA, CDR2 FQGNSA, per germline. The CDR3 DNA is TGTGCCAGCAGCTTAAGCGCCCCCGCTTCGCAGTATTTT. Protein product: CASSLSAPASQYF. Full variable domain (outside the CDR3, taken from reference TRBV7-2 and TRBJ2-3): GAGVSQSPSNKVTEKGKDVELRCDPISGHTALYWYRQSLGQGLEFLIYFQGNSAPDKSGLPSDRFSAERTGGSVSTLTIQRTQQEDSAVYLCASSLSAPASQYFGPGTRLTVL.

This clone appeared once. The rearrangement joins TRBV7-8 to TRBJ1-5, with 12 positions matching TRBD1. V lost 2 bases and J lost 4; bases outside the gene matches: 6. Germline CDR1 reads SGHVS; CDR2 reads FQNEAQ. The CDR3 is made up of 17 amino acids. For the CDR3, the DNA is TGTGCCAGCAGCTTAATGGGACAGGGGGCGGCTAATCAGCCCCAGCATTTT. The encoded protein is CASSLMGQGAANQPQHF.

The CDR3 nucleotides read TGTGCCAGCAGCTATTCCACAGGGGTTTATGGCTACACCTTC. Translated: CASSYSTGVYGYTF. The chain joins TRBV27 to TRBJ1-2, with TRBD1 matching over 7 bases. J was trimmed by 5 bases and V by 6 bases; bases with no gene match: 9. There are 14 residues in the CDR3. Germline loops: CDR1 MNHEY, CDR2 SMNVEV (reference sequence).

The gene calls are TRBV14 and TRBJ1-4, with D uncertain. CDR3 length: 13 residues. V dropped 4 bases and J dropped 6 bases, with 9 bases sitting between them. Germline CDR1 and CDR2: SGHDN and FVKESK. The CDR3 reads CASSPYYYEKLFF. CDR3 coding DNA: TGTGCCAGCAGCCCCTATTACTATGAAAAACTGTTTTTT.

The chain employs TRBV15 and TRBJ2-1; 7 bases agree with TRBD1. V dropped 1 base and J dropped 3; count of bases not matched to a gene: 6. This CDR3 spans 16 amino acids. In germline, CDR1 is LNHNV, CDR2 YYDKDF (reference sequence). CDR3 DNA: TGTGCCACCAGCAGAGTGAGGGGGCCTATCTACAATGAGCAGTTCTTC. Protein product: CATSRVRGPIYNEQFF.